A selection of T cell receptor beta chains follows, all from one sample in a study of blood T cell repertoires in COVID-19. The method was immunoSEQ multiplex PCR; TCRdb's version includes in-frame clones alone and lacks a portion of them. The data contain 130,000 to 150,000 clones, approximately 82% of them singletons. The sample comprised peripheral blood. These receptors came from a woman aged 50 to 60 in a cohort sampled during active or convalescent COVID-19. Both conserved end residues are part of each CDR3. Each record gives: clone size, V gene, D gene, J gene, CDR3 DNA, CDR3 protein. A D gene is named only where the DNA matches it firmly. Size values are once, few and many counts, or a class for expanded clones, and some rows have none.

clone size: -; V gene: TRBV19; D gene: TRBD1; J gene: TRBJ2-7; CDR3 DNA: TGTGCCAGTACCAAACTGCCGGGACAGGGGACCTACGAGCAGTACTTC; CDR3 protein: CASTKLPGQGTYEQYF
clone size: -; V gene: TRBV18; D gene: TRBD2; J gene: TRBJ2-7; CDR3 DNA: TGTGCCAGCTCACCCACGGGGGGAACCTACGAGCAGTACTTC; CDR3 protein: CASSPTGGTYEQYF
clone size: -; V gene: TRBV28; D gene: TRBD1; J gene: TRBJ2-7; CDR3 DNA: TGTGCCAGCAGTATAGACGGACAGGCGGCCCCCTACGAGCAGTACTTC; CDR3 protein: CASSIDGQAAPYEQYF
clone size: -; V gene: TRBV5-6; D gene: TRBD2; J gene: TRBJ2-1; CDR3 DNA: TGTGCCAGCAGCTTGGATTACTCGGGACTAGGATTCAATGAGCAGTTCTTC; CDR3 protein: CASSLDYSGLGFNEQFF
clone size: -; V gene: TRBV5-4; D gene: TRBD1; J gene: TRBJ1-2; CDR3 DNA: TGTGCCAGCAGCGTGGACAGGGAGGGCTACACCTTC; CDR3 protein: CASSVDREGYTF
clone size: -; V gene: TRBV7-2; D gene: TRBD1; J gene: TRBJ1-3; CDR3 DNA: TGTGCCAGCAGCTTAGGGGGGACAGTGAGGGGAAACACCATATATTTT; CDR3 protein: CASSLGGTVRGNTIYF
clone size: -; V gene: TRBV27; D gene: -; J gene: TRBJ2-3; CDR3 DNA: TGTGCCAGCAGAAGAGGTGATACTAGCACAGATACGCAGTATTTT; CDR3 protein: CASRRGDTSTDTQYF
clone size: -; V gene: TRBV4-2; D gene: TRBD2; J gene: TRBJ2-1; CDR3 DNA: TGTGCCAGCAGCCAGGACGATACCCTTAGCGGGGGGGCTTTTGATGAGCAGTTCTTC; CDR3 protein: CASSQDDTLSGGAFDEQFF
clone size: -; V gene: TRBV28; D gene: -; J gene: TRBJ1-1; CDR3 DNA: TGTGCCAGCAGGGATGGAGGGCGAGCTTTCTTT; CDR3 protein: CASRDGGRAFF
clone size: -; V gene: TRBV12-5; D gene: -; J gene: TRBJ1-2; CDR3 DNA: TGTGCTAGTGGTTTGCCCCCGTTGACAGATCCCTATGGCTACACCTTC; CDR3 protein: CASGLPPLTDPYGYTF
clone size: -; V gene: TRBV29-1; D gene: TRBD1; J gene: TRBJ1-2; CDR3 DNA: TGCAGCGTCCTACCGAAGACAGGGGGGTCTTGGGACTATGGCTACACCTTC; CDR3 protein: CSVLPKTGGSWDYGYTF
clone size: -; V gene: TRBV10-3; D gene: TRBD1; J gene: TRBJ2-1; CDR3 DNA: TGTGCCATCAGTCTTTCCGGAGGGGACAGGGTCCCCAATGAGCAGTTCTTC; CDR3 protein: CAISLSGGDRVPNEQFF
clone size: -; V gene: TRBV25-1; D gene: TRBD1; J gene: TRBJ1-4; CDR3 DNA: TGTGCCAGCAGTGAATGGACAGGGGTTTGGGAAAAACTGTTTTTT; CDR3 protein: CASSEWTGVWEKLFF
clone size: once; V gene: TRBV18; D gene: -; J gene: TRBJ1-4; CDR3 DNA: TGTGCCAGCTCACCCGGGGAAATAAGAGAAAAACTGTTTTTT; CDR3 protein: CASSPGEIREKLFF
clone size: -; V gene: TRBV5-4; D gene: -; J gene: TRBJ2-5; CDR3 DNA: TGTGCCAGCAGCTCGTCACTAAGCCGGCAGACCCAGTACTTC; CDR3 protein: CASSSSLSRQTQYF
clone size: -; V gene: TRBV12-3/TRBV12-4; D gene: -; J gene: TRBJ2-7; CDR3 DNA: TGTGCCAGCAGTTTAAGGCCAGGGGGGGAGCAGTACTTC; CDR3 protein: CASSLRPGGEQYF
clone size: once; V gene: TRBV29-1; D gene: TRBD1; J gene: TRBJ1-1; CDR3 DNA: TGCAGCGTAGCCTTTATATTGACAGGGGGCACTGAAGCTTTCTTT; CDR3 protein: CSVAFILTGGTEAFF
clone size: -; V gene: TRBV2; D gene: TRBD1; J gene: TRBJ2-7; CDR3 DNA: TGTGCCAGCAGTGGGGACAGGGGAGCTTCCGAGCAGTACTTC; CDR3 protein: CASSGDRGASEQYF
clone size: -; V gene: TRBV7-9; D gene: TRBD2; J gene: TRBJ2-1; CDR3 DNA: TGTGCCAGCAGCTCCGGACTAGCAATGGACAATGAGCAGTTCTTC; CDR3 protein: CASSSGLAMDNEQFF
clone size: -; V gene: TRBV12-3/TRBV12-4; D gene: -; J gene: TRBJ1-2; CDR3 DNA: TGTGCCAGCAGTTCGAGGGCTGGCTACACCTTC; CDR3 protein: CASSSRAGYTF
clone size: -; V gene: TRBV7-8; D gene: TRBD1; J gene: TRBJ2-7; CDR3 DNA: TGTGCCAGCAGCGGAAGGACAGGGTACGAGCAGTACTTC; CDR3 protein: CASSGRTGYEQYF
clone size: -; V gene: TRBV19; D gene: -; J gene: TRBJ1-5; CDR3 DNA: TGTGCCAGTAGCCCAACCTTACGCACGACAAATCAGCCCCAGCATTTT; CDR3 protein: CASSPTLRTTNQPQHF
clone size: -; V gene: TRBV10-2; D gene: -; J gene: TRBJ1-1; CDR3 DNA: TGCGCCAGCAGTGAGGGAAGTCAGGGGATGGGAAACACTGAAGCTTTCTTT; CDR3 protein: CASSEGSQGMGNTEAFF
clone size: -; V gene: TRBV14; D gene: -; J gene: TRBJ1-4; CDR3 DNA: TGTGCCAGCAGCCAAGGGCTTAATGAAAAACTGTTTTTT; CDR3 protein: CASSQGLNEKLFF
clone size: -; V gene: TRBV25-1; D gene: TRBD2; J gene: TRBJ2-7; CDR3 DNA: TGTGCCAGCAGTGATCAGACTAGCGGGGGGCTCGAGCAGTACTTC; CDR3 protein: CASSDQTSGGLEQYF
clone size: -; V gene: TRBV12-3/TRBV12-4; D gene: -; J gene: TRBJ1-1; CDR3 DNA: TGTGCCAGCAGCACTGACAGACTTGAAGCTTTCTTT; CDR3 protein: CASSTDRLEAFF
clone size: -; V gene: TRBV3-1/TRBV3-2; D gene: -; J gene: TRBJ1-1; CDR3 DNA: TGTGCCAGCAGCCAAGGGCTGGGCGCCGGCACTGAAGCTTTCTTT; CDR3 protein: CASSQGLGAGTEAFF
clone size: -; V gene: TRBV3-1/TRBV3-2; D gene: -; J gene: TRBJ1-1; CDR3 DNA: TGTGCCAGCAGCCAAACTGGACGGGGTGGGGAAGCTTTCTTT; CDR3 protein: CASSQTGRGGEAFF
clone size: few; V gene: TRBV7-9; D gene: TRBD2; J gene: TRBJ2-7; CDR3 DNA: TGTGCCAGCAGCTTCAGGGAGGGCGAGCAGTACTTC; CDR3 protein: CASSFREGEQYF
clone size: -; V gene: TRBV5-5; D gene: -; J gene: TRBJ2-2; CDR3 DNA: TGTGCCAGCAGCTTGGAGGGGGACCTGTCCCGGGAGCTGTTTTTT; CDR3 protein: CASSLEGDLSRELFF
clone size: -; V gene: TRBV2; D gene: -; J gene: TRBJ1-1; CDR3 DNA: TGTGCCAGCACCCTACAGACACCGAACACTGAAGCTTTCTTT; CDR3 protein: CASTLQTPNTEAFF
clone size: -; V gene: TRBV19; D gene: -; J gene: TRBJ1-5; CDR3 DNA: TGTGCCAGTAGTATGACAGGAGGCGCCTATCAGCCCCAGCATTTT; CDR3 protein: CASSMTGGAYQPQHF
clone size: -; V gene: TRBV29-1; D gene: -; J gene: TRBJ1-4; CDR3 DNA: TGCAGCGTTGTAGGGGACTCTAGTGAAAAACTGTTTTTT; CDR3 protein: CSVVGDSSEKLFF
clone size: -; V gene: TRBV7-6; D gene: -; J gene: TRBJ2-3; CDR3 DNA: TGTGCCAGCAGTCCCGGACTTGATACGCAGTATTTT; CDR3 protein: CASSPGLDTQYF
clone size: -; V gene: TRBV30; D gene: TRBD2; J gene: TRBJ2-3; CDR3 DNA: TGTGCCTGGAGTGTCCTAGCGGGGGTTACAGATACGCAGTATTTT; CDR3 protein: CAWSVLAGVTDTQYF
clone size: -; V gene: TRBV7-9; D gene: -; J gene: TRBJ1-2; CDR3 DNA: TGTGCCAGCAGCTTATTCCGGGATTATGGCTACACCTTC; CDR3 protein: CASSLFRDYGYTF
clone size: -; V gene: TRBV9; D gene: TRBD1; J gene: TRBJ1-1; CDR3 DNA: TGTGCCAGCAGCGTCACCGCCGGGACAGGGGAAGCTTTCTTT; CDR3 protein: CASSVTAGTGEAFF
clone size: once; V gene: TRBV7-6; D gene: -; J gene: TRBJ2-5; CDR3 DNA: TGTGCCAGCAGCTTAAGAGAAAGGGGTATAGGTGAGACCCAGTACTTC; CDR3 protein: CASSLRERGIGETQYF
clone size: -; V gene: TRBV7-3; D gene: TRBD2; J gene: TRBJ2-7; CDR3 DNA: TGTGCCAGCAGCCCCGGGACTAGCGGATCCTACGAGCAGTACTTC; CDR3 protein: CASSPGTSGSYEQYF
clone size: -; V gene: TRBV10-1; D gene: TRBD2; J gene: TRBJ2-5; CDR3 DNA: TGCGCCAGCTCTTCTAGCGGGGCGCAAGGGGAGACCCAGTACTTC; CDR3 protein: CASSSSGAQGETQYF
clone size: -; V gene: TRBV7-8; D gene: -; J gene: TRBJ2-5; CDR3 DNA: TGTGCCAGCAGCTTCCCCCTTGACTACCGACAAGAGACCCAGTACTTC; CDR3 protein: CASSFPLDYRQETQYF
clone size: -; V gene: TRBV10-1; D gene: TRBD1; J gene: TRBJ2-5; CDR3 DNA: TGCGCCAGCAGTGACTCGGGACAGCAAGAGACCCAGTACTTC; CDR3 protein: CASSDSGQQETQYF
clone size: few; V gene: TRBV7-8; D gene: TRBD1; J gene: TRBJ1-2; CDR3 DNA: TGTGCCAGCAGCCCCCGACAGGGTCTGTGGGGCTACACCTTC; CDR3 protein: CASSPRQGLWGYTF
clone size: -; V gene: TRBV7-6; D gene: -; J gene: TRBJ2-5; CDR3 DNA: TGTGCCAGCAGCTTAGAGGCAGGGGCGAAAGAGACCCAGTACTTC; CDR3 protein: CASSLEAGAKETQYF
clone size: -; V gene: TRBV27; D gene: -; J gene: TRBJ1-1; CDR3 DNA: TGTGCCAGCAGTTTGAGGGGCAGGGGCACCTTATTGAACACTGAAGCTTTCTTT; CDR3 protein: CASSLRGRGTLLNTEAFF
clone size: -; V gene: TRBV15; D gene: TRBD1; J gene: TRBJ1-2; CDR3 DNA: TGTGCCACCAGCAACCGACAGGGGGCATACTATGGCTACACCTTC; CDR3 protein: CATSNRQGAYYGYTF
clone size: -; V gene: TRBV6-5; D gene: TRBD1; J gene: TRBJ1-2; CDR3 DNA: TGTGCCAGCATCAGGACAGGGGGCAGCTATGGCTACACCTTC; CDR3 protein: CASIRTGGSYGYTF
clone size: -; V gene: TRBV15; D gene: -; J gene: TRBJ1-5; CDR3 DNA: TGTGCCACCAGCCGGGGGGATGGTCGGCCCCAGCATTTT; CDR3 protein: CATSRGDGRPQHF
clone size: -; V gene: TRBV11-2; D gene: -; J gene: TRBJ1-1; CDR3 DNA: TGTGCCAGCACTTGGACAGCGAACACTGAAGCTTTCTTT; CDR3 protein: CASTWTANTEAFF
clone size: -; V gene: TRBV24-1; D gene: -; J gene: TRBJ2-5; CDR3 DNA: TGTGCCACCAGTGACCCCCGCAGTCCCAATACAGAGACCCAGTACTTC; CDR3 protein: CATSDPRSPNTETQYF
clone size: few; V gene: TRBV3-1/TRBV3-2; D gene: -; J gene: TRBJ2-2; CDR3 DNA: TGTGCCAGCAGCCAGGAAGGAGGCGGGGAGCTGTTTTTT; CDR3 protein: CASSQEGGGELFF
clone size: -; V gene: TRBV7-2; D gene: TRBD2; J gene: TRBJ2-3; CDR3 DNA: TGTGCCAGCAGCTCCGAAGCGGGGAGGCCGGCAGATACGCAGTATTTT; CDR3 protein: CASSSEAGRPADTQYF
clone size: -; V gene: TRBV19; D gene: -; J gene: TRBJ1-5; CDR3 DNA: TGTGCCAGTAGTATAACTGCTCAGCCCCAGCATTTT; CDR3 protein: CASSITAQPQHF
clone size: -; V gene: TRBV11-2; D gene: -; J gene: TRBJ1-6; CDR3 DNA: TGTGCCAGCAGCTTAGCGATTCTATCGAGCTCCTATAATTCACCCCTCCACTTT; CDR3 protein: CASSLAILSSSYNSPLHF
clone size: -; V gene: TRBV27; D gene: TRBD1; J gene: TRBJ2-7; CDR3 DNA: TGTGCCAGCAGTCCCACGACAGGGGTACCCTACGAGCAGTACTTC; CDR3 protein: CASSPTTGVPYEQYF
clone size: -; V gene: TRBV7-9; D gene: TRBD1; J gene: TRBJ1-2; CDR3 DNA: TGTGCCAGCAGCCATGTTCAGGGGGCTAGGCGCGGTGGCTACACCTTC; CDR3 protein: CASSHVQGARRGGYTF
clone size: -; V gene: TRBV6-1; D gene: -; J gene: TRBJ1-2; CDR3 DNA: TGTGCCAGCAAGACCGCGGACTTCGCTGGCTACACCTTC; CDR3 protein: CASKTADFAGYTF
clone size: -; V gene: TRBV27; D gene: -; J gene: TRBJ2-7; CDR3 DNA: TGTGCCAGCAGACCCGGGTACGCCTACCACGAGCAGTACTTC; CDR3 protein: CASRPGYAYHEQYF
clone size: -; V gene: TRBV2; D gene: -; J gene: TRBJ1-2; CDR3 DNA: TGTGCCAGCAGCCCGGCCTACAGGGGCTACACCTTC; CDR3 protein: CASSPAYRGYTF